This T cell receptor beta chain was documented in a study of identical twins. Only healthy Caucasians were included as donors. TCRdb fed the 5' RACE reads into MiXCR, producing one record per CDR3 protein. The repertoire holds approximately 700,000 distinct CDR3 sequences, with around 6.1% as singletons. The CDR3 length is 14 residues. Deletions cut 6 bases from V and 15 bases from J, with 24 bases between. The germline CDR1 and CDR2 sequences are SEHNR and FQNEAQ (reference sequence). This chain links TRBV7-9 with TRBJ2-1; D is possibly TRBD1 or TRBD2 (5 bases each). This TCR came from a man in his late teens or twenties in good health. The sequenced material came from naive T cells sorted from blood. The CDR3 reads CASSLIGTTTPGFF. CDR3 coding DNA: TGTGCCAGCAGTTTGATCGGGACCACTACGCCCGGGTTCTTC.